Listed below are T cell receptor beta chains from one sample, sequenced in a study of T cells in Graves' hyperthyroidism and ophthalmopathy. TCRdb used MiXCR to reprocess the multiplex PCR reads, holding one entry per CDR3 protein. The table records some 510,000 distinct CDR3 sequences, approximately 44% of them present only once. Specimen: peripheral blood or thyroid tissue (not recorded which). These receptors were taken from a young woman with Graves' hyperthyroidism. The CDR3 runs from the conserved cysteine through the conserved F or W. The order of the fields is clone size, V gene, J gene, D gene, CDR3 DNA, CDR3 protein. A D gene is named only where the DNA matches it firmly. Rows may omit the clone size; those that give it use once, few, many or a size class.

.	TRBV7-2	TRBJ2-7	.	TGTGCCAGCAGTTCAGTCAGGGTCGACTACGAGCAGTACTTC	CASSSVRVDYEQYF
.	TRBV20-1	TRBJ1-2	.	TGCAGTGCTAGCAGGGCCAATAACTATGGCTACACCTTC	CSASRANNYGYTF
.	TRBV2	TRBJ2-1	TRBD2	TGTGCCAGCACCTTCCTGGCTAGCGGGAGGCAGTTCTTC	CASTFLASGRQFF
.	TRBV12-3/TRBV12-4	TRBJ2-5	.	TGTGCCAGCAGTTTATTCCAAAAAGAGACCCAGTACTTC	CASSLFQKETQYF
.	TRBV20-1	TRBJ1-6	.	TGCAGTGCTAGCACCGGGACACGTTTAAATTCACCCCTCCACTTT	CSASTGTRLNSPLHF
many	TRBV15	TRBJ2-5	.	TGTGCCACCAGCAGAGATGGGGAGACCCAGTACTTC	CATSRDGETQYF
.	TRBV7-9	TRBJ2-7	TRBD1	TGTGCCAGCAGCTTACGGTCAGGGGGAGACGAGCAGTACTTC	CASSLRSGGDEQYF
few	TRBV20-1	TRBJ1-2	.	TGCAGTGCCCCCTCTGCGAGGGATGGCTATGGCTACACCTTC	CSAPSARDGYGYTF
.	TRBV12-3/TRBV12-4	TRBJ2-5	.	TGTGCCAGCACTATGAGGTTTAGCGAGACCCAGTACTTC	CASTMRFSETQYF
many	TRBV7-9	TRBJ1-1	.	TGTGCCAGCAGCCCCGCTGGCACTGAAGCTTTCTTT	CASSPAGTEAFF
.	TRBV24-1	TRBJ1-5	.	TGTGCCACCAGTGACACTGACAGGAAGCACGATAGCAATCAGCCCCAGCATTTT	CATSDTDRKHDSNQPQHF
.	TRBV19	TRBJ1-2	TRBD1	TGTGCCAGTAGTGGGGACAGGGGGCCCTATGGCTACACCTTC	CASSGDRGPYGYTF
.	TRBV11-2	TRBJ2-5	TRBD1	TGTGCCAGCAGCTTATGGGGCGGCGGGACAGGGGAGACCCAGTACTTC	CASSLWGGGTGETQYF
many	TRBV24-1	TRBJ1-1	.	TGTGCCACCAGTGAGGTCCGGGAGATGAACACTGAAGCTTTCTTT	CATSEVREMNTEAFF
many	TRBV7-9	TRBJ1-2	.	TGTGCCAGCAGCTCGACCGGGACGTTGAGCGGCTACACCTTC	CASSSTGTLSGYTF